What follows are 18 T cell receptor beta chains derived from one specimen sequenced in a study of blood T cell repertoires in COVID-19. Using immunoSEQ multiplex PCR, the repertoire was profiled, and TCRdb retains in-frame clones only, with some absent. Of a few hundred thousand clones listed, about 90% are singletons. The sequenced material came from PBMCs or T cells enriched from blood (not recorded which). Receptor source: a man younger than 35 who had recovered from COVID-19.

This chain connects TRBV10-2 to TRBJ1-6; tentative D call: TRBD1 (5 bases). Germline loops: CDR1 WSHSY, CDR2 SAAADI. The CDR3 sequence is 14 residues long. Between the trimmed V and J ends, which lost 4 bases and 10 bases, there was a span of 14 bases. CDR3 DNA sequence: TGCGCCAGCAGTGCGGAGGGGTTAAACTCACCCCTCCACTTT. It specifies CASSAEGLNSPLHF.

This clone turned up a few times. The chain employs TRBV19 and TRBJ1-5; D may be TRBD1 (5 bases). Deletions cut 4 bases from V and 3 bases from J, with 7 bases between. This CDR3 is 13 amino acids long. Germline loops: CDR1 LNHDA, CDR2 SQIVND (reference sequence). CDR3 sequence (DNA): TGTGCCAGTAGTACAGGGTTCAATCAGCCCCAGCATTTT. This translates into CASSTGFNQPQHF.

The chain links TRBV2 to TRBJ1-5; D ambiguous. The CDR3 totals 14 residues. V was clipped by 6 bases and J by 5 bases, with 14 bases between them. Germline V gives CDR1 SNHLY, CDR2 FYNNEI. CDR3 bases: TGTGCCAGCAGGGGCGGGTCCGCTTATCAGCCCCAGCATTTT. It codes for CASRGGSAYQPQHF.

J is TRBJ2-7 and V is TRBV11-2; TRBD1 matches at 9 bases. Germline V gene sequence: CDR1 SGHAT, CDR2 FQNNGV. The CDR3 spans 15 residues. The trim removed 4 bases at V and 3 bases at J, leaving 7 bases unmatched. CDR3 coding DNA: TGTGCCAGCAGCTCTTTGGACAGGGGAGGCTACGAGCAGTACTTC. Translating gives CASSSLDRGGYEQYF.

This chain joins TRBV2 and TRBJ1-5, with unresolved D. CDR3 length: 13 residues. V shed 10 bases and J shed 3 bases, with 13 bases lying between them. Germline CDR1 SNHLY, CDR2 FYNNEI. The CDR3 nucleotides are TGTGCCACTCGGGAGGGAGTCAATCAGCCCCAGCATTTT. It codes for CATREGVNQPQHF.

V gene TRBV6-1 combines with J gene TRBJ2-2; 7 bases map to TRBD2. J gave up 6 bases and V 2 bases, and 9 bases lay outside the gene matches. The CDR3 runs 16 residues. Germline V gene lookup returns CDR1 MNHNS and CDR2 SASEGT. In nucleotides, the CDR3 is TGTGCCAGCAGTGAACCAGCCGGGACTACAGCCGGGGAGCTGTTTTTT. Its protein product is CASSEPAGTTAGELFF.

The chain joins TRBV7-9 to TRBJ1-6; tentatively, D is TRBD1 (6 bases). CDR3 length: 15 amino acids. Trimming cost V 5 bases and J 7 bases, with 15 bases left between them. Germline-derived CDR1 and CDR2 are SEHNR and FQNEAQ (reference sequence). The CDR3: CASSLDTGYNSPLHF. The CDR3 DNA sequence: TGTGCCAGCAGCCTAGACACAGGGTACAATTCACCCCTCCACTTT.

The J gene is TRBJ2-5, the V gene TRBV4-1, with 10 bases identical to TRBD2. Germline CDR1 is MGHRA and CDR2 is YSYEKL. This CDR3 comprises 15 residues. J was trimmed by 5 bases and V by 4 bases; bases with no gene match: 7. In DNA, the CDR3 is TGCGCCAGCAGCCGGAGCGGGGGGGCCGAGGAGACCCAGTACTTC. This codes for CASSRSGGAEETQYF.

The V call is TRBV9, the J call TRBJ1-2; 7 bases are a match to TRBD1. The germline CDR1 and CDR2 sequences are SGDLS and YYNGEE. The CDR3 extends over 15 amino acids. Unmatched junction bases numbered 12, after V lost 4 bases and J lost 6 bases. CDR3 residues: CASSQVQTGWHGYTF. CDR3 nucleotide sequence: TGTGCCAGCAGCCAAGTCCAGACAGGGTGGCATGGCTACACCTTC.

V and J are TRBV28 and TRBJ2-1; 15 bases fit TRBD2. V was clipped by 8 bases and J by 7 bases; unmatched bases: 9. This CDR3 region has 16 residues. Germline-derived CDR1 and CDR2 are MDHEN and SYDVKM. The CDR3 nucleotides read TGTGCCAGCGGGGATGCCGGGACTAGCGGGAGGAATGAGCAGTTCTTC. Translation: CASGDAGTSGRNEQFF.

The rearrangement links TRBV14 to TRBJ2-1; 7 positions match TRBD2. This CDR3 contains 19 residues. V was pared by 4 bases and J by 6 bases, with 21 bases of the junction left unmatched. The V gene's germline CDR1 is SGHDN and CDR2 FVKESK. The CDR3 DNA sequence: TGTGCCAGCAGCCCCTATAGACTAGCTGGGAGTTTCATCATCAATGAGCAGTTCTTC. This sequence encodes CASSPYRLAGSFIINEQFF. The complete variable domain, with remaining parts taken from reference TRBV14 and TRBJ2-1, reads EAGVTQFPSHSVIEKGQTVTLRCDPISGHDNLYWYRRVMGKEIKFLLHFVKESKQDESGMPNNRFLAERTGGTYSTLKVQPAELEDSGVYFCASSPYRLAGSFIINEQFFGPGTRLTVL.

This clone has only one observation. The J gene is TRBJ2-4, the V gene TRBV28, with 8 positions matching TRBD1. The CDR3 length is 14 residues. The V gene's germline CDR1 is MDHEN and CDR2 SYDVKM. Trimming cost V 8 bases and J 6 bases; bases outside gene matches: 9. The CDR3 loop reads CASVAGGLINIQYF. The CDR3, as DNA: TGTGCCAGCGTCGCAGGGGGCCTAATAAACATTCAGTACTTC.

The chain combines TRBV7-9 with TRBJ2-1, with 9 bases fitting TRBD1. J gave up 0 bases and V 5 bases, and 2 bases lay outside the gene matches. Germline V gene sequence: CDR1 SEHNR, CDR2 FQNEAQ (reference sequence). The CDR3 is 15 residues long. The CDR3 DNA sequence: TGTGCCAGCAGCCTGGACAGGGGCTCCTACAATGAGCAGTTCTTC. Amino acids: CASSLDRGSYNEQFF.

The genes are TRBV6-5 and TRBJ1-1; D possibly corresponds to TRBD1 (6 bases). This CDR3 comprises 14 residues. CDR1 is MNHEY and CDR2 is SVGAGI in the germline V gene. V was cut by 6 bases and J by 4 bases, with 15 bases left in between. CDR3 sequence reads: CASRTGTPSTEAFF. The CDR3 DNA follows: TGTGCCAGCAGAACAGGGACCCCGTCCACTGAAGCTTTCTTT.

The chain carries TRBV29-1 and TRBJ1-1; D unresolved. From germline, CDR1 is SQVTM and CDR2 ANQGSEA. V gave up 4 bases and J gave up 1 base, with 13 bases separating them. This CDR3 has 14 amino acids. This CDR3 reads CSVGAGLENTEAFF. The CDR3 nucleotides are TGCAGCGTTGGTGCGGGTCTAGAGAACACTGAAGCTTTCTTT.

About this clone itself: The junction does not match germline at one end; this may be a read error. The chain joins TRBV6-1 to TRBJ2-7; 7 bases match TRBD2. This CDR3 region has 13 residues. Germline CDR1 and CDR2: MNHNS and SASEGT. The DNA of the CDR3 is TGTGCCAGCAGTGAAGGGATCCTAGCCGCGGGGGACTTC. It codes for CASSEGILAAGDF.

The CDR3 protein is CAISERTVNQPQHF. The DNA for the CDR3 is TGTGCCATCAGTGAGCGGACAGTGAATCAGCCCCAGCATTTT. This rearrangement joins TRBV10-3 to TRBJ1-5; D is perhaps TRBD1 (6 bases). This CDR3 region has 14 residues. V dropped 2 bases and J dropped 4 bases, with 9 bases sitting between them. The germline CDR1 and CDR2 sequences are ENHRY and SYGVKD.

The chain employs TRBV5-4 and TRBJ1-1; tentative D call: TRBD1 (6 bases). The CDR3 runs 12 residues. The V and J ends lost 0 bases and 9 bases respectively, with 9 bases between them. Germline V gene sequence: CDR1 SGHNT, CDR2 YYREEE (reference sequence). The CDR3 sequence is CASSLDDRQAFF. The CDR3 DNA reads TGTGCCAGCAGCTTGGATGACAGGCAAGCTTTCTTT.